This T cell receptor (beta chain) was sequenced in a study of T cell repertoires in cytomegalovirus infection. Across the whole study: HLA-B-restricted CMV epitopes that are well studied were used alongside recently identified HLA-C-restricted ones.

Germline loops: CDR1 DFQATT, CDR2 SNEGSKA (reference sequence). Trimming cost V 1 base and J 5 bases, with 36 bases left between them. CDR3 length: 22 amino acids. As to this clonotype: As yet, its antigen is unknown.

MiXCR, run by TCRdb on the reads, gives a single entry per CDR3 protein. Among 160,000 or so distinct CDR3 sequences listed, about 20% were seen once. This clonotype was sampled from a human donor in good health (CMV status not recorded). Some clones in this sample may be carry-over from other donors' samples. The sequenced sample was CD8+ T cells from cultured PBMCs, obtained from culture after CMV antigen stimulation. The rearrangement joins TRBV20-1 to TRBJ2-1; TRBD1 might be the D (6 bases). Written as DNA, the CDR3 is TGCAGTGCTAGAGTTACCGATGCGGACGTGTACAGGGCGTTTGGTTGGGACAATGAGCAGTTCTTC. Translation: CSARVTDADVYRAFGWDNEQFF.